This T cell receptor beta chain was identified during a study of blood T cell repertoires in COVID-19 (dated by TCRdb to about 2020). Regarding the complete study: Collaborator samples came from the United States, Italy and Spain and covered acute and convalescent phases of COVID-19. The prospective study material was composed of cDNA or gDNA derived from T cells, B-cell-depleted T cells, or PBMCs. The sample metadata nearly always contained a de-identified subject ID, COVID-19 status, age in years and sex. Samples were obtained from the ongoing ImmuneRACE study (first 160 participants) and from some 1,200 subjects provided by 6 global collaborators. Where available, HLA class I and class II types were taken from metadata supplied by the sample provider and were not determined by assay-based typing. The repertoires were released in a freely available public database meant as a resource for research on the immune response to SARS-CoV-2. Subjects who had been exposed to COVID-19, were actively infected with it, or had recovered from it provided the deeply sampled blood TCRbeta repertoires that made up the dataset.

TCRbeta CDR3 regions were amplified from genomic DNA by means of the immunoSEQ Assay, a bias-controlled multiplex PCR. Per the authors' processing: The number of nucleated cells in each sample was estimated by amplification of reference gene primers within the assay. To quantify the absolute abundance of each unique TCRbeta CDR3 rearrangement, sequence reads were collapsed and filtered. Productive Simpson clonality was computed per sample as the square root of Simpson's diversity index over productive rearrangements. Held by TCRdb, this immuneACCESS table contains in-frame sequences only and omits some clones. Under half of the omission traces to an unresolved V gene where checked; the cause of the rest is unknown. V and J calls and clone size are as listed in that table; D and trimming were resolved from the DNA. The table for this sample lists around 100,000 clones; roughly four fifths of them were counted only once. The top ten clones comprise 7.9% of the sample.

The CDR3 runs 14 amino acids, cysteine and phenylalanine included. The entry retains the CDR3 DNA only, 42 bases that are in frame from base 1. Cut back by 6 bases and 7 bases, the V and J ends lie 13 bases apart. Taken from the germline V gene, the CDR1 and CDR2 loops are SNHLY and FYNNEI. Each collaborating institution followed its own protocols to collect whole blood in K2EDTA tubes. For TCRbeta analysis, collaborators shipped samples as frozen whole blood, isolated PBMCs, or DNA extracted from either of those sample types. With regard to this clone: Its binding antigen is unknown. One base away there is no much larger clone; base qualities are not given.

What the work shows at the level of the full study, not this receptor alone: Clinical and demographic metadata were provided uncurated, with the amount varying by source and participant.

The sequencing sample was made of peripheral blood. This clonotype was obtained from an older man with acute or convalescent COVID-19. The sequence links TRBV2 to TRBJ1-6, and TRBD1 may be the D gene, going by 6 matching bases. The CDR3 region reads CASRQGRVNSPLHF. Read as DNA, the sequence is TGTGCCAGCAGACAGGGCAGGGTAAATTCACCCCTCCACTTT.